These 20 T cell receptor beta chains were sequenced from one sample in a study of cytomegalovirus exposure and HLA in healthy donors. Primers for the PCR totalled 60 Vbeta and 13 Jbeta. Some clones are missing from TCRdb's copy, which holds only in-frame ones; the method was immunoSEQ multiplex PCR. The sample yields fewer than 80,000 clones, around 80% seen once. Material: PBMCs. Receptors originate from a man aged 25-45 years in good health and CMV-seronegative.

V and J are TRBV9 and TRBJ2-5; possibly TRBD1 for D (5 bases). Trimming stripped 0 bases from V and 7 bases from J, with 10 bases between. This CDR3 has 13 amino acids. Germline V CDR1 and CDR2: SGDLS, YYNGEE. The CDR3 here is CASSVVGTGTQYF. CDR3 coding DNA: TGTGCCAGCAGCGTAGTCGGCACAGGGACCCAGTACTTC. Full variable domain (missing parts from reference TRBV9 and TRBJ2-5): DSGVTQTPKHLITATGQRVTLRCSPRSGDLSVYWYQQSLDQGLQFLIQYYNGEERAKGNILERFSAQQFPDLHSELNLSSLELGDSALYFCASSVVGTGTQYFGPGTRLLVL.

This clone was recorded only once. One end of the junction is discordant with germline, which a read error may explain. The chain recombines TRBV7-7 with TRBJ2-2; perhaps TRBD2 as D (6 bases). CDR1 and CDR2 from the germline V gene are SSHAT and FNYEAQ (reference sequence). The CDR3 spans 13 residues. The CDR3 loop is CASSQGLTGELFF. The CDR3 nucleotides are TGTGCTAGCAGCCAGGGACTTACCGGGGAGCTGTTTTTT.

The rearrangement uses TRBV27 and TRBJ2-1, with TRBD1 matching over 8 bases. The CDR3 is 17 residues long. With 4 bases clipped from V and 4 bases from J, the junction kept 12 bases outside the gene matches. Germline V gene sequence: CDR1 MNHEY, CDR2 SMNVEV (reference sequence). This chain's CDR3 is CASSSSPQGAIYNEQFF. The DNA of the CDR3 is TGTGCCAGCAGTTCGTCCCCCCAGGGGGCGATATACAATGAGCAGTTCTTC.

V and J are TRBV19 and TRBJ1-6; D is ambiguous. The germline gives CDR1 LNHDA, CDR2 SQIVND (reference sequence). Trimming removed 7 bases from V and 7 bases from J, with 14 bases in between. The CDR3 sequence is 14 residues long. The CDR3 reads CASISRERNSPLHF. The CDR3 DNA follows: TGTGCCAGTATCTCGAGGGAAAGGAATTCACCCCTCCACTTT.

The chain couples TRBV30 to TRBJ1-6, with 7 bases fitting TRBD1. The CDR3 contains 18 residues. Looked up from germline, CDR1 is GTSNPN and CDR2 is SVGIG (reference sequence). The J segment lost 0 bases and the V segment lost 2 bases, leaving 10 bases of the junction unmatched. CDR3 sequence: CAWSTNRGQSSYNSPLHF. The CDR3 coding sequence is TGTGCCTGGAGTACGAACAGGGGCCAAAGCTCCTATAATTCACCCCTCCACTTT.

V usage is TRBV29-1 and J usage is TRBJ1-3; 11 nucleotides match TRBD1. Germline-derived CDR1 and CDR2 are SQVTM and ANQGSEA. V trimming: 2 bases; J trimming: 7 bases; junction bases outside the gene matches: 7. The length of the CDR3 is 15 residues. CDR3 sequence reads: CSVEFFGTGGNTIYF. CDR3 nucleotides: TGCAGCGTTGAATTTTTCGGGACAGGGGGTAACACCATATATTTT.

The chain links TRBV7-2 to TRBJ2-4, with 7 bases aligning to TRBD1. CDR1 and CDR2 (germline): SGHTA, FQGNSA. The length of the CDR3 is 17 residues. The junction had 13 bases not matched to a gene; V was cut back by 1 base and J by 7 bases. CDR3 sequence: CASSLGSADRVGNIQYF. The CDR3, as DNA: TGTGCCAGCAGCTTAGGTAGCGCTGACAGGGTCGGCAACATTCAGTACTTC.

CDR3 sequence reads: CSVPRTGGTGELFF. CDR3 in DNA: TGCAGCGTTCCTAGAACAGGGGGCACCGGGGAGCTGTTTTTT. This chain uses TRBV29-1 with TRBJ2-2, with TRBD1 matching over 8 bases. CDR3 length: 14 amino acids. After removal of 5 bases from V and 4 bases from J, the junction contained 6 bases not matched to a gene. Germline V gene sequence: CDR1 SQVTM, CDR2 ANQGSEA.

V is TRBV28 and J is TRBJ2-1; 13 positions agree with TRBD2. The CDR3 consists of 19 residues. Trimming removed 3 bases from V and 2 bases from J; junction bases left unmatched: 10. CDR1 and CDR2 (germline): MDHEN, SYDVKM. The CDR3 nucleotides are TGTGCCAGCAGTTTTTCGGGACTAGCGGGATCCCCCGCCTACAATGAGCAGTTCTTC. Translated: CASSFSGLAGSPAYNEQFF.

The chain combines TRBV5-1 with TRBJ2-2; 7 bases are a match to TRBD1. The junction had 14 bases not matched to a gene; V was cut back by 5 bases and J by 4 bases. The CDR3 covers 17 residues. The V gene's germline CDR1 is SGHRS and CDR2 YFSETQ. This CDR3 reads CASSPLTTRGLTGELFF. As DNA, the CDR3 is TGCGCCAGCAGTCCCCTAACAACAAGGGGGCTCACCGGGGAGCTGTTTTTT.

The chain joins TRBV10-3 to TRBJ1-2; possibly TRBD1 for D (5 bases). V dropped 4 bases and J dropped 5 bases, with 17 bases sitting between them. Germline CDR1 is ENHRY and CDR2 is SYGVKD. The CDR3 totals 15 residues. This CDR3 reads CAISGSGSDSYGYTF. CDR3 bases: TGTGCCATCAGTGGTTCAGGGTCGGATTCTTATGGCTACACCTTC.

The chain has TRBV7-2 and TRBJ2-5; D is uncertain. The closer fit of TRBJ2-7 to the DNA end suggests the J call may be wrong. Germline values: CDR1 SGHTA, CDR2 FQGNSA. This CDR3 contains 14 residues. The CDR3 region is CASSSYLRNYEQYF. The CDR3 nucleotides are TGTGCCAGCAGCTCGTACTTGCGGAACTACGAGCAGTACTTC.

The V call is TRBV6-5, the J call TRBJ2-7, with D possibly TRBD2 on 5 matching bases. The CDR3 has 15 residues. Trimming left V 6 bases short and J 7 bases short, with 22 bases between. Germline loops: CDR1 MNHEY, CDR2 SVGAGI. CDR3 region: CASSRTSVALGEQYF. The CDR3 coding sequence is TGTGCCAGCAGCCGAACTAGTGTGGCCCTTGGGGAGCAGTACTTC.

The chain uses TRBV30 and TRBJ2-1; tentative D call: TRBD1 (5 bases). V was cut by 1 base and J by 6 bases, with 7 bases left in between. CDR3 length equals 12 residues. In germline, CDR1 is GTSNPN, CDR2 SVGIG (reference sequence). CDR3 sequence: CAWSARVNEQFF. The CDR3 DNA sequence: TGTGCCTGGAGTGCCAGGGTCAATGAGCAGTTCTTC.

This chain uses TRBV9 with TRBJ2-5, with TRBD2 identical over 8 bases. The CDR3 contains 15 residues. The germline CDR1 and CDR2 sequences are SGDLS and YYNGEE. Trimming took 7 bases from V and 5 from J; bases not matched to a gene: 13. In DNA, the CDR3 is TGTGCCAGCGGTAGGACGGGGGGGCCGAAGGAGACCCAGTACTTC. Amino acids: CASGRTGGPKETQYF.

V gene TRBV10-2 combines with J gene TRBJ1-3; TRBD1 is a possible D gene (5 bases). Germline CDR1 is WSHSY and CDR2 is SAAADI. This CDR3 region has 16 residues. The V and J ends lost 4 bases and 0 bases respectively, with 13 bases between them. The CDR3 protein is CASSGIDSFSGNTIYF. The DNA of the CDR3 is TGCGCCAGCAGTGGGATAGACAGCTTCTCTGGAAACACCATATATTTT.

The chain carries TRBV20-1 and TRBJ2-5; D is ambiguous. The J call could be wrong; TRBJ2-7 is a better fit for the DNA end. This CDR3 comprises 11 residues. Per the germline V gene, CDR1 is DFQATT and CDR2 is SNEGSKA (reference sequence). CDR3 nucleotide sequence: TGCAGTGCTAGAGGTGTGTACGAGCAGTACTTC. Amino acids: CSARGVYEQYF.

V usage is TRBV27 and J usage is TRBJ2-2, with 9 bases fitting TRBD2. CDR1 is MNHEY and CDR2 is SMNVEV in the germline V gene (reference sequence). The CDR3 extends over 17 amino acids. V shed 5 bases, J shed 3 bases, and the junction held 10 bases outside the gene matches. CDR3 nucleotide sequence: TGTGCCAGCAGTATGTATGGACTAGCGCCCGACACCGGGGAGCTGTTTTTT. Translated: CASSMYGLAPDTGELFF.

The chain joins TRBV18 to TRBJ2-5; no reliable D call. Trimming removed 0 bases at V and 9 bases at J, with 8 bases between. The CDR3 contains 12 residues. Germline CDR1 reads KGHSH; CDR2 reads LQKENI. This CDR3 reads CASSPPLGAQYF. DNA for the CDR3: TGTGCCAGCTCACCACCCCTTGGAGCCCAGTACTTC.

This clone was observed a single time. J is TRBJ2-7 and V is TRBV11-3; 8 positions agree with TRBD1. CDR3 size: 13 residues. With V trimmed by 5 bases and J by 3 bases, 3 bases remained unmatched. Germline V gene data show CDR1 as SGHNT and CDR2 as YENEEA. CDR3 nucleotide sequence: TGTGCCAGCAGCCCCGGGACAGGCTACGAGCAGTACTTC. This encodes CASSPGTGYEQYF.